Sequencing of this T cell receptor (beta chain) was carried out in a study of blood T cell repertoires in COVID-19. Looking at the study overall: The origin of the acute and convalescent COVID-19 samples was the United States, Italy and Spain. In each case, the material was cDNA or gDNA derived from T cells, B-cell-depleted T cells, or PBMCs.

The method was immunoSEQ multiplex PCR; TCRdb's version includes in-frame clones alone and lacks a portion of them. The table has 250,000 to 300,000 clones, 89% seen once; the top ten hold roughly an eighth. The CDR3 has 13 amino acids. Germline assignment: CDR1 SNHLY and CDR2 FYNNEI. V lost 6 bases to trimming and J lost 5 bases, with 14 bases between them. This clone showed up just once. Sequenced material: peripheral blood. The sequence derives from a woman aged 55-70 years with acute or convalescent COVID-19. J is TRBJ2-7 and V is TRBV2; perhaps TRBD1 as D (6 bases). The CDR3 loop reads CASRAQGFDEQYF. The CDR3 bases are TGTGCCAGCAGGGCACAGGGCTTTGACGAGCAGTACTTC.